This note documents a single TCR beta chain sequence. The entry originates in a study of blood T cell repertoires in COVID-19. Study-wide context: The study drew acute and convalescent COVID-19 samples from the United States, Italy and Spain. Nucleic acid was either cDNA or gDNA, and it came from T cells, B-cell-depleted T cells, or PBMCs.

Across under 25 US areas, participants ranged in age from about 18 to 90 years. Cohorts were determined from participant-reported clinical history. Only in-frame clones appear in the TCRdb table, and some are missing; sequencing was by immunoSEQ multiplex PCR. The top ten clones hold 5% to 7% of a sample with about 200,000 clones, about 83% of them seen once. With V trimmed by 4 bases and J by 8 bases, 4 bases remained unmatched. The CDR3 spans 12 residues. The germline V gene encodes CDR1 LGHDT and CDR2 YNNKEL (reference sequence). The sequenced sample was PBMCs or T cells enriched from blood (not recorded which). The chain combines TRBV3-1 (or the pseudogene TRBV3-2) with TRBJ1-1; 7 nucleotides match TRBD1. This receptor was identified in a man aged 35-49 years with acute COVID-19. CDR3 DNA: TGTGCCAGCAGCCGGAAGGGGGCCGAAGCTTTCTTT. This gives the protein CASSRKGAEAFF.